These 11 T cell receptor beta chains came from one sample sequenced in a study of shared clonotypes between healthy human individuals. Here immunoSEQ multiplex PCR was the method, and the copy in TCRdb shows in-frame clones only, minus some. The table lists fewer than 2.5 million clones, approximately 93% of them singletons. The sample consisted of naive CD4+ T cells from PBMCs. Indicated subset: CD45RA+ positively selected. These receptors all come from a man between 18 and 29 years old in good health. Some clones in this sample may be carry-over from other donors' samples.

The chain carries TRBV9 and TRBJ2-1; 7 nucleotides align to TRBD2. Germline CDR1 is SGDLS and CDR2 is YYNGEE. V trimming: 5 bases; J trimming: 2 bases; junction bases outside the gene matches: 4. The CDR3 covers 14 residues. Here the CDR3 DNA reads TGTGCCAGCAGTCGGACTAGTGCCTACAATGAGCAGTTCTTC. Protein: CASSRTSAYNEQFF.

The rearrangement joins TRBV7-8 to TRBJ1-2; TRBD1 matches at 7 bases. The CDR3 is made up of 13 amino acids. CDR1 and CDR2 from the germline V gene are SGHVS and FQNEAQ. V trimming: 3 bases; J trimming: 6 bases; junction bases outside the gene matches: 4. Here the CDR3 reads CASSFDREDGYTF. DNA for the CDR3: TGTGCCAGCAGCTTCGACAGGGAGGATGGCTACACCTTC.

The rearrangement joins TRBV5-4 to TRBJ1-4; D not resolved. CDR3 length equals 13 residues. V lost 2 bases to trimming and J lost 7 bases, with 9 bases between them. Germline CDR1 reads SGHNT; CDR2 reads YYREEE (reference sequence). CDR3: CASSLSGSEKLFF. Here the CDR3 DNA reads TGTGCCAGCAGCTTATCGGGGAGTGAAAAACTGTTTTTT.

The CDR3 bases are TGTGCCAGCCTCCAAGACAGGAACACTGAAGCTTTCTTT. Protein: CASLQDRNTEAFF. The rearrangement joins TRBV18 to TRBJ1-1; perhaps TRBD1 as D (5 bases). The germline V and J ends were trimmed by 8 bases and 1 base, with 11 bases remaining between them. There are 13 residues in the CDR3. Germline V gene lookup returns CDR1 KGHSH and CDR2 LQKENI.

The V gene is TRBV11-3, the J gene TRBJ1-5, with a weak D call TRBD1 (6 bases). CDR1 and CDR2 (germline): SGHNT, YENEEA. Trimming pared 10 bases from V and 3 bases from J, leaving 28 bases between. This CDR3 spans 18 amino acids. The CDR3 sequence is CATPRRPINRETNQPQHF. CDR3 nucleotide sequence: TGTGCCACCCCACGCCGTCCGATAAACAGGGAGACCAATCAGCCCCAGCATTTT.

V is TRBV4-2 and J is TRBJ1-2, with 7 nucleotides matching TRBD1. The germline V gene encodes CDR1 LGHNA and CDR2 YNFKEQ. V was pared by 0 bases and J by 5 bases, with 6 bases of the junction left unmatched. The CDR3 totals 15 residues. The CDR3 sequence: CASSQEATGWYGYTF. CDR3 bases: TGTGCCAGCAGCCAAGAAGCGACAGGGTGGTATGGCTACACCTTC.

This clone was seen a handful of times. Additional DNA sequences in this sample encode the identical CDR3. The chain employs TRBV28 and TRBJ1-5, with TRBD1 matching over 11 bases. This CDR3 is 14 amino acids long. Germline CDR1 and CDR2: MDHEN and SYDVKM. V lost 4 bases to trimming and J lost 6 bases; unmatched junction nucleotides: 2. CDR3 nucleotides: TGTGCCAGCAGTTCAGGGACAGGGGGTCAGCCCCAGCATTTT. It encodes CASSSGTGGQPQHF.

The V gene is TRBV11-2, the J gene TRBJ2-1, with 10 bases that match TRBD2. With V trimmed by 0 bases and J by 2 bases, 4 bases remained unmatched. CDR3 size: 17 residues. CDR1 is SGHAT and CDR2 is FQNNGV in the germline V gene. The DNA of the CDR3 is TGTGCCAGCAGCTTAGATCCCGGGACTAGCGCCTACAATGAGCAGTTCTTC. Translating gives CASSLDPGTSAYNEQFF.

The chain is built from TRBV5-1 and TRBJ2-5; unclear D gene. Between the trimmed V and J ends, which lost 4 bases and 5 bases, there was a span of 9 bases. CDR3 length: 12 residues. Germline values: CDR1 SGHRS, CDR2 YFSETQ. CDR3: CASSVESETQYF. CDR3 nucleotide sequence: TGCGCCAGCAGCGTCGAATCGGAGACCCAGTACTTC.

The chain is built from TRBV11-2 and TRBJ2-7, with D maybe TRBD1 (6 bases). The length of the CDR3 is 15 residues. Trimming pared 5 bases from V and 3 bases from J, leaving 17 bases between. Germline-derived CDR1 and CDR2 are SGHAT and FQNNGV. CDR3 in amino acids: CASSQGLQFIYEQYF. CDR3 DNA: TGTGCCAGCAGCCAGGGGTTACAGTTCATCTACGAGCAGTACTTC.

The chain joins TRBV19 to TRBJ2-1; TRBD2 is a possible D gene (6 bases). The CDR3 runs 14 residues. V was pared by 5 bases and J by 3 bases, with 11 bases between. Per germline, CDR1 LNHDA and CDR2 SQIVND (reference sequence). CDR3 sequence (DNA): TGTGCCAGTAGTCTCGGGACTTTCTACAATGAGCAGTTCTTC. This encodes CASSLGTFYNEQFF.